The clone carrying this T cell receptor (beta chain) was recorded once. This entry is derived from a study of T cells in Graves' hyperthyroidism and ophthalmopathy. Study details: Any treatment followed the collection of peripheral blood at initial diagnosis.

The CDR3 is 15 amino acids. V lost 6 bases, J lost 7 bases, and 17 bases lay in between. Germline CDR1 and CDR2: SGHRS and YFSETQ. Template material for amplifying TCR beta CDR3 regions consisted of RNA transcripts. First-round RT-PCR of the TCR CDR3 relied on the HTBI primer set. TCRdb ran MiXCR on the multiplex PCR reads and lists one entry per CDR3 protein. The sample gives approximately 530,000 distinct CDR3 sequences, around 17% of which show up once; around a sixth is in the top ten. Sequencing was carried out using blood. The chain combines TRBV5-1 with TRBJ1-6; D unclear. The clonotype originates from a woman aged 18-29 years with Graves' hyperthyroidism. CDR3 sequence: CASTPSMERNSPLHF. The CDR3 DNA follows: TGCGCCAGCACCCCCTCTATGGAAAGGAATTCACCCCTCCACTTT. Based on the CDR3 plus reference TRBV5-1 and TRBJ1-6, the full variable domain is KAGVTQTPRYLIKTRGQQVTLSCSPISGHRSVSWYQQTPGQGLQFLFEYFSETQRNKGNFPGRFSGRQFSNSRSEMNVSTLELGDSALYLCASTPSMERNSPLHFGNGTRLTVT.